This T cell receptor beta chain is from a study of cytomegalovirus exposure and HLA in healthy donors. The germline V gene encodes CDR1 MDHEN and CDR2 SYDVKM. Trimming took 4 bases from V and 4 from J, leaving 9 bases between them. The CDR3 is 13 residues long. General study results and limits: The finding came from a later analysis; first-cohort TCR clusters tended to co-occur in the 90 to 150 validation repertoires.

Notes on this clone: No antigen is known for it.

Profiled with immunoSEQ multiplex PCR; TCRdb holds only in-frame clones, not every one. The sample consists of 250,000 or so clones, around nine tenths of them appearing once. Sequencing was done on a sample of PBMCs. This clonotype was obtained from a man in his late teens or twenties in good health and CMV-seronegative. The J gene is TRBJ2-3, the V gene TRBV28; D unclear. This CDR3 reads CASSYTKADTQYF. In DNA form, the CDR3 reads TGTGCCAGCAGTTATACTAAGGCAGATACGCAGTATTTT.